The 25 T cell receptor beta chains below come from one sample, sequenced in a study of post-analysis software for immune sequencing data (dated by TCRdb to between 2014 and 2016). Findings and caveats that apply to the study as a whole: Roughly 5 TRBV segments, including TRBV5-6, TRBV5-1 and TRBV20-1, were significantly more frequent in patients than controls.

Libraries were made using PCR. TCRdb lists the instrument as Illumina HiSeq 2500. To reduce PCR and sequencing biases, unique molecular identifiers were built into the TCR beta cDNA libraries. TCRdb reran the public reads through fastp at Q25 and MiXCR, keeping productive beta chains. Rows merge per CDR3 protein into single entries with the most common DNA and genes. This sample has hundreds of thousands of distinct CDR3 sequences in its table, and about 50% of those were observed once. Of the sample, about 4.5% is held by the ten largest clones. What these receptors recognize is not known. What was sequenced was blood. These receptors all stem from a girl between 5 and 17 years old with multiple sclerosis.

The chain links TRBV20-1 to TRBJ2-1, with 9 bases lining up with TRBD1. Germline-derived CDR1 and CDR2 are DFQATT and SNEGSKA (reference sequence). Trimming at V came to 0 bases and at J to 4 bases, leaving 22 bases not matched to a gene. This CDR3 has 21 residues. The chain's CDR3 is CSARDDHLGTGRPLVYNEQFF. The DNA for the CDR3 is TGCAGTGCTAGAGATGACCATTTAGGGACAGGGAGGCCCCTTGTGTACAATGAGCAGTTCTTC.

V is TRBV29-1 and J is TRBJ2-7, with D possibly TRBD2 on 5 matching bases. Per the germline V gene, CDR1 is SQVTM and CDR2 is ANQGSEA. Trimming pared 3 bases from V and 4 bases from J, leaving 10 bases between. This CDR3 comprises 12 residues. The CDR3: CSVESSRYEQYF. The CDR3 nucleotides read TGCAGCGTTGAGTCTAGCAGGTACGAGCAGTACTTC.

The chain has TRBV13 and TRBJ2-7, with a tentative D call TRBD2 (6 bases). V was clipped by 5 bases and J by 0 bases, with 17 bases between them. Germline CDR1 PRHDT, CDR2 FYEKMQ (reference sequence). The CDR3 consists of 16 residues. This chain's CDR3 is CASSPMGGRSSYEQYF. The CDR3 nucleotides read TGTGCCAGCAGCCCAATGGGGGGACGCAGCTCCTACGAGCAGTACTTC.

The chain has TRBV12-3 or TRBV12-4 and TRBJ2-3, with a possible D match to TRBD1 (6 bases). Between the trimmed V and J ends, which lost 4 bases and 1 base, there was a span of 15 bases. There are 16 residues in the CDR3. The CDR3 bases are TGTGCCAGCAGTTCCCCCGCGTCAGGGGGCACAGATACGCAGTATTTT. It specifies CASSSPASGGTDTQYF.

This clonotype has just one count. The V and J genes are TRBV20-1 and TRBJ2-4; TRBD2 matches at 9 bases. The J call is uncertain, as TRBJ2-5 better fits the DNA end. The CDR3 contains 16 residues. Looked up from germline, CDR1 is DFQATT and CDR2 is SNEGSKA (reference sequence). Here the CDR3 reads CSARSSAGGQQETQYF. CDR3 in DNA: TGCAGTGCTAGAAGTTCAGCGGGAGGCCAACAAGAGACCCAGTACTTC.

The rearrangement joins TRBV6-5 to TRBJ2-1; a possible D gene is TRBD1 (6 bases). Germline assignment: CDR1 MNHEY and CDR2 SVGAGI. V was pared by 5 bases and J by 6 bases, with 17 bases between. This CDR3 comprises 15 residues. The CDR3 reads CASSLDSDSLNEQFF. DNA for the CDR3: TGTGCCAGCAGTCTGGACAGCGATAGCCTCAATGAGCAGTTCTTC.

This chain links TRBV11-2 with TRBJ2-5, with D possibly TRBD2 on 5 matching bases. The CDR3 covers 17 residues. Germline V gene sequence: CDR1 SGHAT, CDR2 FQNNGV. Trimming pared 3 bases from V and 0 bases from J, leaving 17 bases between. CDR3: CASSFPGGVGYQETQYF. The CDR3, as DNA: TGTGCCAGCAGCTTCCCCGGAGGCGTGGGGTACCAAGAGACCCAGTACTTC.

V gene TRBV7-8 combines with J gene TRBJ2-7; TRBD1 might be the D (6 bases). Trimming stripped 3 bases from V and 5 bases from J, with 14 bases between. This CDR3 region has 14 residues. The germline gives CDR1 SGHVS, CDR2 FQNEAQ. The CDR3: CASSFIRGDDEQYF. The CDR3 DNA reads TGTGCCAGCAGCTTTATCAGGGGAGATGACGAGCAGTACTTC.

The CDR3 bases are TGCAGCGTTGAGCTTTCAGGACAGGGTGGCTATGGCTACACCTTC. It is translated as CSVELSGQGGYGYTF. This chain joins TRBV29-1 and TRBJ1-2, with 8 bases lining up with TRBD1. Germline trimming cut 3 bases from V and 4 bases from J; bases unmatched to any gene: 10. The CDR3 has 15 residues. Germline lookup yields CDR1 SQVTM and CDR2 ANQGSEA.

The genes are TRBV18 and TRBJ1-1; no definite D call. Germline loops: CDR1 KGHSH, CDR2 LQKENI. The CDR3 contains 12 residues. V was shortened by 0 bases and J by 4 bases, with 3 bases between the two germline ends. The CDR3 nucleotides are TGTGCCAGCTCACCACCGGCCACTGAAGCTTTCTTT. As protein: CASSPPATEAFF.

The chain couples TRBV5-1 to TRBJ2-7; no firm D call. The CDR3 consists of 13 residues. Germline V CDR1 and CDR2: SGHRS, YFSETQ. The V end lost 0 bases, the J end lost 5 bases, and 9 bases lay between the germline ends. The CDR3 DNA is TGCGCCAGCAGCTTGGAAGGGTTCCACGAGCAGTACTTC. This translates into CASSLEGFHEQYF.

The genes are TRBV7-9 and TRBJ2-1; TRBD1 is a possible D gene (5 bases). Trimming stripped 4 bases from V and 5 bases from J, with 9 bases between. CDR3 length: 13 amino acids. CDR1 is SEHNR, CDR2 FQNEAQ, per germline (reference sequence). CDR3: CASSWTLDNEQFF. CDR3 nucleotide sequence: TGTGCCAGCAGCTGGACATTAGACAATGAGCAGTTCTTC.

This clonotype showed up just once. J is TRBJ2-4 and V is TRBV7-3; D not certain. Matching the DNA end better, TRBJ2-7 makes the J call doubtful. The CDR3 extends over 14 amino acids. In germline, CDR1 is SGHTA, CDR2 FQGTGA. This chain's CDR3 is CASKATESSYEQYF. DNA of the CDR3: TGTGCCAGCAAAGCGACCGAGAGCTCCTACGAGCAGTACTTC.

The rearrangement joins TRBV15 to TRBJ2-4; unclear D gene. The CDR3 sequence is 16 residues long. V was trimmed by 0 bases and J by 0 bases, leaving 9 bases between them. In germline, CDR1 is LNHNV, CDR2 YYDKDF (reference sequence). The CDR3: CATSRDWGLAKNIQYF. In DNA form, the CDR3 reads TGTGCCACCAGCAGAGATTGGGGTCTAGCCAAAAACATTCAGTACTTC.

The table lists this clonotype with a few counts. The chain employs TRBV29-1 and TRBJ2-7; TRBD2 matches 10 bases. Germline assignment: CDR1 SQVTM and CDR2 ANQGSEA. CDR3 length equals 14 residues. V trimming: 5 bases; J trimming: 4 bases; junction bases outside the gene matches: 8. CDR3 loop: CSVLAAGGSYEQYF. CDR3 coding DNA: TGCAGCGTTTTAGCAGCGGGAGGGAGTTACGAGCAGTACTTC.

V gene TRBV6-1 combines with J gene TRBJ1-2; D may be TRBD1 (6 bases). V was cut by 3 bases and J by 4 bases, with 9 bases left in between. This CDR3 spans 13 amino acids. Germline values: CDR1 MNHNS, CDR2 SASEGT. As DNA, the CDR3 is TGTGCCAGCAGTGATTTGGACAGCTATGGCTACACCTTC. Amino acid sequence: CASSDLDSYGYTF.

This clonotype appeared a few times. The V gene is TRBV20-1, the J gene TRBJ2-7; 7 bases map to TRBD2. Germline trimming cut 7 bases from V and 0 bases from J; bases unmatched to any gene: 9. The CDR3 consists of 14 residues. Germline V gives CDR1 DFQATT, CDR2 SNEGSKA (reference sequence). In nucleotides, the CDR3 is TGCAGTGTTTTAGCGGGTGCCTTCTCCTACGAGCAGTACTTC. Its translation: CSVLAGAFSYEQYF.

The chain has TRBV20-1 and TRBJ2-5, with 8 bases that match TRBD2. CDR1 and CDR2 (germline): DFQATT, SNEGSKA (reference sequence). CDR3 length equals 17 residues. As DNA, the CDR3 is TGCAGCGCCTTATTGACTCGGGAGGGGCCTTCTCAAGAGACCCAGTACTTC. Translation gives CSALLTREGPSQETQYF.

In regard to this clonotype: The junction shows a germline mismatch at one end, possibly a read error. The V gene is TRBV10-3, the J gene TRBJ2-6; D gene unclear. CDR1 ENHRY and CDR2 SYGVKD come from the germline V gene. The CDR3 has 19 residues. The CDR3 DNA reads TGTGTCATCAGTGTTGACTCGGCCCTACGGCCCTCTGGGGCCAACGTCCTGACTTTC. Encoded protein: CVISVDSALRPSGANVLTF.

V and J are TRBV20-1 and TRBJ1-5, with a possible D match to TRBD1 (5 bases). CDR1 is DFQATT and CDR2 is SNEGSKA in the germline V gene (reference sequence). V was cut by 3 bases and J by 6 bases, with 15 bases left in between. The CDR3 is 14 residues long. The CDR3 region is CSASRRGVSQPQHF. Written as DNA, the CDR3 is TGCAGTGCTAGCCGCCGGGGGGTCAGTCAGCCCCAGCATTTT.

The rearrangement joins TRBV20-1 to TRBJ2-4; a weak D match, TRBD2 (6 bases). Germline loops: CDR1 DFQATT, CDR2 SNEGSKA (reference sequence). CDR3 length: 14 amino acids. V gave up 5 bases and J gave up 0 bases, with 11 bases separating them. The DNA for the CDR3 is TGCAGTGCTTTAGCGGAAATAGCCAAAAACATTCAGTACTTC. It specifies CSALAEIAKNIQYF.

The CDR3 loop is CSARDPSWRWGTDTQYF. The DNA of the CDR3 is TGCAGTGCTAGGGATCCAAGCTGGAGATGGGGCACAGATACGCAGTATTTT. This rearrangement joins TRBV20-1 to TRBJ2-3; D gene ambiguous. V was cut by 3 bases and J by 1 base, with 20 bases left in between. Germline V gives CDR1 DFQATT, CDR2 SNEGSKA (reference sequence). CDR3 size: 17 residues.

The chain employs TRBV15 and TRBJ1-4, with TRBD1 matching over 7 bases. The V gene end was trimmed by 3 bases and the J gene end by 10 bases; junction bases not matched to a gene: 8. Germline V gives CDR1 LNHNV, CDR2 YYDKDF (reference sequence). The CDR3 is made up of 14 amino acids. CDR3 protein: CATSRSGTVGKLFF. The CDR3 region has the DNA TGTGCCACCAGCAGGTCCGGGACAGTTGGAAAACTGTTTTTT. Together with reference TRBV15 and TRBJ1-4, the CDR3 gives the full variable domain: DAMVIQNPRYQVTQFGKPVTLSCSQTLNHNVMYWYQQKSSQAPKLLFHYYDKDFNNEADTPDNFQSRRPNTSFCFLDIRSPGLGDTAMYLCATSRSGTVGKLFFGSGTQLSVL.

This chain joins TRBV10-3 and TRBJ1-2, with D possibly being TRBD1 (6 bases). V was clipped by 7 bases and J by 5 bases, with 14 bases between them. Germline CDR1 is ENHRY and CDR2 is SYGVKD. This CDR3 has 13 amino acids. In DNA, the CDR3 is TGTGCCATCACCTTACAGGGTGGATATGGCTACACCTTC. This gives the protein CAITLQGGYGYTF.

The chain has TRBV12-3 or TRBV12-4 and TRBJ2-7; D may be TRBD2 (5 bases). CDR3 size: 16 residues. The V and J ends lost 5 bases and 0 bases respectively, with 17 bases between them. In nucleotides, the CDR3 is TGTGCCAGCAGTCCCACGACCAGCGGTTTCTCCTACGAGCAGTACTTC. This sequence encodes CASSPTTSGFSYEQYF.